These T cell receptor beta chains were read from a single sample in a study of T cells in narcolepsy. Clones were sequenced by immunoSEQ multiplex PCR, and TCRdb holds only the in-frame ones, with some missing. The sample has 11,000 or so clones; roughly 93% are singletons. Sequenced sample: CD45RA- memory CD4+ T cells from PBMCs. These receptors all come from a human donor with narcolepsy. CDR3s include the opening cysteine and the closing phenylalanine or tryptophan. A D gene is named only where the DNA matches it firmly. Size is omitted from some rows. Given values are once, few, many or a class for expanded clones.

J gene,V gene,clone size,D gene,CDR3 DNA,CDR3 protein
TRBJ1-2,TRBV29-1,.,.,TGCAGCGTTCCGGGGTCGGGTAACTATGGCTACACCTTC,CSVPGSGNYGYTF
TRBJ2-1,TRBV5-4,.,TRBD1,TGTGCCAGCAGCCCGAGACAGGGGGCGGCTAATGAGCAGTTCTTC,CASSPRQGAANEQFF
TRBJ1-3,TRBV19,few,TRBD1,TGTGCCAGTAGTATCGGGGGGACAGGTTTCTCTGGAAACACCATATATTTT,CASSIGGTGFSGNTIYF
TRBJ2-2,TRBV10-3,.,TRBD1,TGTGCCATCAGGGGGACAGGGGACGCCGGGGAGCTGTTTTTT,CAIRGTGDAGELFF
TRBJ2-1,TRBV7-6,.,TRBD2,TGTGCCAGCATCTTAGGGACTAGCGGTCTCAATGAGCAGTTCTTC,CASILGTSGLNEQFF
TRBJ1-2,TRBV29-1,.,.,TGCAGCTCGTCGACAGCTAACTATGGCTACACCTTC,CSSSTANYGYTF
TRBJ1-2,TRBV11-2,.,TRBD1,TGTGCCAGCAGCTCCCCGGGACAGGGGGCAGGTGGCTACACCTTC,CASSSPGQGAGGYTF
TRBJ2-3,TRBV4-2,.,.,TGTGCCAGCAGCCAAGATATGGACTCACAGAAGGCGCAGTATTTT,CASSQDMDSQKAQYF
TRBJ2-5,TRBV6-5,.,TRBD2,TGTGCCAGCCTAGCGGGAGCGGGGGAGACCCAGTACTTC,CASLAGAGETQYF
TRBJ1-1,TRBV7-3,.,.,TGTGCCAGCAGCTCGTCGAGCGTGAACACTGAAGCTTTCTTT,CASSSSSVNTEAFF
TRBJ1-5,TRBV27,.,TRBD1,TGTGCCAGCAGTCCCTCGACAGGGGGATACAACAATCAGCCCCAGCATTTT,CASSPSTGGYNNQPQHF
TRBJ2-3,TRBV11-3,.,TRBD2,TGTGCCAGCAGCTCGGGACTAGCGGGAGTGACAGATACGCAGTATTTT,CASSSGLAGVTDTQYF
TRBJ2-3,TRBV11-2,.,.,TGTGCCAGCAGCTCTAGAGGGCAGGGGAGAGATACGCAGTATTTT,CASSSRGQGRDTQYF
TRBJ1-6,TRBV6-6,.,.,TGTGCCAGCAGCCCAGGACAGCATAATTCACCCCTCCACTTT,CASSPGQHNSPLHF
TRBJ1-4,TRBV6-6,.,TRBD1,TGTGCCAGCAGTACGCCGGGACAGACGTTTCGGGAACTGTTTTTT,CASSTPGQTFRELFF
TRBJ2-7,TRBV27,.,.,TGTGCCAGCAGTTATGACCGGGGCTACGAGCAGTACTTC,CASSYDRGYEQYF
TRBJ2-7,TRBV5-1,.,.,TGCGCCAGCAGGGACCAGACCTACGAGCAGTACTTC,CASRDQTYEQYF